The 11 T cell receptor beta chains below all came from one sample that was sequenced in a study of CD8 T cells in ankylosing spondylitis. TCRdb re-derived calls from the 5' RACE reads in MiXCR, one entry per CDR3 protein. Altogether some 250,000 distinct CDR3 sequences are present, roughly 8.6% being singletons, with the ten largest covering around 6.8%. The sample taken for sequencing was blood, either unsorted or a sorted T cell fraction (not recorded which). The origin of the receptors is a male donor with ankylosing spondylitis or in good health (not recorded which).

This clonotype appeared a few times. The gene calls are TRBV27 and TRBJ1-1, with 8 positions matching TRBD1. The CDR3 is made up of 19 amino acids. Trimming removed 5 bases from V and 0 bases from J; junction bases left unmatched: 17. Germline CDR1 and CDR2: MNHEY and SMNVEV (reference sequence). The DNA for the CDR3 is TGTGCCAGCAGTACCCTACCGATTCCGGGACAGGTGATGAACACTGAAGCTTTCTTT. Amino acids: CASSTLPIPGQVMNTEAFF.

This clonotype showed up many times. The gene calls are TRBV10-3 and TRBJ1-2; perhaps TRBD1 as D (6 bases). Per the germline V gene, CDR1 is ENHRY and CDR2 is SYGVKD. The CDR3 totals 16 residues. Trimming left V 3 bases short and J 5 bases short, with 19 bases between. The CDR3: CAISESGPQTGYGYTF. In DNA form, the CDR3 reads TGTGCCATCAGTGAATCGGGGCCGCAGACAGGTTATGGCTACACCTTC.

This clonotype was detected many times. CDR3 nucleotide sequence: TGTGCCAGCCCCCTTCCGGGAATGAATCAGCCCCAGCATTTT. Residues: CASPLPGMNQPQHF. The chain carries TRBV7-3 and TRBJ1-5; no definite D call. V was shortened by 8 bases and J by 4 bases, with 15 bases between the two germline ends. Germline V gives CDR1 SGHTA, CDR2 FQGTGA. This CDR3 has 14 amino acids.

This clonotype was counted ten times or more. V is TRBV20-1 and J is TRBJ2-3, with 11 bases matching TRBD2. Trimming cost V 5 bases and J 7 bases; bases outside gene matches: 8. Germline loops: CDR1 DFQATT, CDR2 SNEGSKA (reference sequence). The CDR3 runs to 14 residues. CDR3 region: CSAGTSGSPNTQYF. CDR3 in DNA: TGCAGTGCTGGAACTAGCGGGAGTCCGAATACGCAGTATTTT.

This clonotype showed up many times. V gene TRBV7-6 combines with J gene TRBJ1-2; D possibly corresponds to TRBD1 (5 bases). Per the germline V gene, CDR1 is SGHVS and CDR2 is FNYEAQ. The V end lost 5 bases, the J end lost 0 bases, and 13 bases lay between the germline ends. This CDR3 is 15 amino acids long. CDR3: CASSSGDSSNYGYTF. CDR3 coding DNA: TGTGCCAGCAGCAGTGGTGACAGCTCTAACTATGGCTACACCTTC.

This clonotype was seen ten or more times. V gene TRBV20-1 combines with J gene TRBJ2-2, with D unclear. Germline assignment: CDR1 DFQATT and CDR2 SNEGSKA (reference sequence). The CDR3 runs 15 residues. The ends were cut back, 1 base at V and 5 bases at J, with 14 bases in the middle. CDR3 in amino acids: CSARGKVRRTGELFF. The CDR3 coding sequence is TGCAGTGCTAGAGGCAAAGTGCGTCGGACCGGGGAGCTGTTTTTT.

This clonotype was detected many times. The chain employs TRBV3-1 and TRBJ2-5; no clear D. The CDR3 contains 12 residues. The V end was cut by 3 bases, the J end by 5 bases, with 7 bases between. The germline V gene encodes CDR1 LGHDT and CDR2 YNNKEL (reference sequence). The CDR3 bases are TGTGCCAGCAGCCAGTATGGGGAGACCCAGTACTTC. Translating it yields CASSQYGETQYF.

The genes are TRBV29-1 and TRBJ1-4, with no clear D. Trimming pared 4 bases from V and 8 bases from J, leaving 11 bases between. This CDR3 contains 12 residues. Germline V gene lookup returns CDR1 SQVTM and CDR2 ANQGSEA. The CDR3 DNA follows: TGCAGCGTTGGAGGGTATGAGGAAAAACTGTTTTTT. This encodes CSVGGYEEKLFF.

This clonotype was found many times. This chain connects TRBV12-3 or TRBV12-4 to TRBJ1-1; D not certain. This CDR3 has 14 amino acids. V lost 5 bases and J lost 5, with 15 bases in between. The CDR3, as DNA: TGTGCCAGCAGTGCCGACGGCAGACTAACTGAAGCTTTCTTT. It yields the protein CASSADGRLTEAFF.

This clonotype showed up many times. CDR3 coding DNA: TGTGCCATCAGTCAGGGGAACGAGCAGTACTTC. This sequence encodes CAISQGNEQYF. The chain has TRBV10-3 and TRBJ2-7; a possible D gene is TRBD1 (6 bases). V shed 5 bases and J shed 5 bases, with 7 bases lying between them. CDR3 size: 11 residues. In germline, CDR1 is ENHRY, CDR2 SYGVKD.

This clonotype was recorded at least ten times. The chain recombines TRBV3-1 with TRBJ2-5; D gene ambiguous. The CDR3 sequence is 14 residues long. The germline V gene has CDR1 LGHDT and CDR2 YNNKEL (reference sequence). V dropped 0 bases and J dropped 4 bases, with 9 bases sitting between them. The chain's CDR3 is CASSQDQTAETQYF. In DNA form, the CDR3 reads TGTGCCAGCAGCCAAGATCAGACGGCAGAGACCCAGTACTTC.